The rows below give T cell receptor beta chains drawn from one sample of a study of T cell repertoires in cytomegalovirus infection. Their recognized antigens are unknown. TCRdb reprocessed the reads with MiXCR, giving one entry per CDR3 protein. The sample shows around 310,000 distinct CDR3 sequences, 25% to 30% of them seen only once. The sequencing used cultured PBMCs, collected from culture after CMV antigen stimulation. Source of these receptors: a human donor in good health (CMV status not recorded). Some clones in this sample may be carry-over from other donors' samples. Both conserved end residues are part of each CDR3. The order of the fields is J gene, clone size, D gene, V gene, CDR3 DNA, CDR3 protein. The D gene is left open where the match is weak. Rows give clone size only sometimes, using once, few, many, or a class for an expanded clone.

TRBJ2-1 | few | TRBD1 | TRBV12-3/TRBV12-4 | TGTGCCAGCAGTTTAGGGGACAGTACGCAGTTCTTC | CASSLGDSTQFF
TRBJ1-1 | . | TRBD1 | TRBV12-3/TRBV12-4 | TGTGCCAGCAGTCCGATGACAGGGGGCCTGCGTTCGCACACTGAAGCTTTCTTT | CASSPMTGGLRSHTEAFF
TRBJ2-1 | many | . | TRBV7-2 | TGTGCCAGCACCCGAGGGGTCAATGAGCAGTTCTTC | CASTRGVNEQFF
TRBJ1-1 | many | . | TRBV7-2 | TGTGCCAGCAGCTTTGGCCTCTCTAACACTGAAGCTTTCTTT | CASSFGLSNTEAFF
TRBJ1-1 | . | TRBD1 | TRBV28 | TGTGCCAGCAGTTTTCCCCCCTGGACAGGGAGGAGAGGCACTGAAGCTTTCTTT | CASSFPPWTGRRGTEAFF
TRBJ1-1 | few | . | TRBV11-3 | TGTGCCAGCAGCTCAAACCAGAACACTGAAGCTTTCTTT | CASSSNQNTEAFF
TRBJ2-5 | few | TRBD2 | TRBV6-1 | TGTGCCAGCAGTGAAGAACTAGCGGGAGGAGGGGAGACCCAGTACTTC | CASSEELAGGGETQYF
TRBJ2-1 | few | . | TRBV12-3/TRBV12-4 | TGTGCCAGCAGTCCCTCCCGGGTCTTTTACAATGAGCAGTTCTTC | CASSPSRVFYNEQFF
TRBJ2-1 | once | . | TRBV15 | TGTGCCACCAGCCGACACAGGGAGGAGCAGTTCTTC | CATSRHREEQFF
TRBJ1-6 | few | TRBD1 | TRBV6-1 | TGTGCCAGCAGTTTGGGACAGCATAATTCACCCCTCCACTTT | CASSLGQHNSPLHF
TRBJ1-2 | many | TRBD1 | TRBV7-8 | TGTGCCAGCAGCCCCGCGACAGGGGGCGCGTTTGGCTACACCTTC | CASSPATGGAFGYTF
TRBJ1-3 | few | . | TRBV19 | TGTGCCAGTAGCTGGTATTCGAGGACATCTGGAAACACCATATATTTT | CASSWYSRTSGNTIYF
TRBJ2-7 | . | TRBD1 | TRBV10-3 | TGTGCCATCAGCCCCGGGACAGGGGGTCACGAGCAGTACTTC | CAISPGTGGHEQYF
TRBJ1-5 | . | . | TRBV12-3/TRBV12-4 | TGTGCCAGCAGTTCAACCGACAGGAGCAGCCAGCCCCAGCATTTT | CASSSTDRSSQPQHF